This TCR beta chain came from a study of OX40 agonist ivuxolimab in advanced cancers. Study-wide background: Every 2 weeks, patients got intravenous ivuxolimab at one of six dose levels (0.01-10 mg/kg). Regarding the study as a whole: Both blood CD4+ and CD8+ T cells showed clonal growth by week 6 at 0.1 to 3.0 mg/kg.

Any history of autoimmune disease or systemic immunosuppression disqualified patients. Patients had blood sampled at baseline and again on cycle 4 day 1 and cycle 7 day 1. Of note for this clone: Its antigen remains unidentified.

This CDR3 has 15 residues. CDR1 and CDR2 from the germline V gene are SGHRS and YFSETQ. Germline trimming cut 2 bases from V and 1 base from J; bases unmatched to any gene: 5. The repertoire was sequenced with immunoSEQ multiplex PCR; TCRdb's copy has only in-frame clones and lacks some. The sample consists of 40,000 or so clones, more than 75% of them appearing once. The source of this sequence is an adult with an advanced solid tumor such as melanoma, head and neck, liver or kidney cancer. The rearrangement uses TRBV5-1 and TRBJ1-1, with 7 bases fitting TRBD1. Source: CD4+ or CD8+ T cells sorted from blood, taken in a trial of the OX40 agonist ivuxolimab. In DNA form, the CDR3 reads TGCGCCAGCAGCTTAAGGGGGCAGGGGAACACTGAAGCTTTCTTT. The encoded protein is CASSLRGQGNTEAFF.